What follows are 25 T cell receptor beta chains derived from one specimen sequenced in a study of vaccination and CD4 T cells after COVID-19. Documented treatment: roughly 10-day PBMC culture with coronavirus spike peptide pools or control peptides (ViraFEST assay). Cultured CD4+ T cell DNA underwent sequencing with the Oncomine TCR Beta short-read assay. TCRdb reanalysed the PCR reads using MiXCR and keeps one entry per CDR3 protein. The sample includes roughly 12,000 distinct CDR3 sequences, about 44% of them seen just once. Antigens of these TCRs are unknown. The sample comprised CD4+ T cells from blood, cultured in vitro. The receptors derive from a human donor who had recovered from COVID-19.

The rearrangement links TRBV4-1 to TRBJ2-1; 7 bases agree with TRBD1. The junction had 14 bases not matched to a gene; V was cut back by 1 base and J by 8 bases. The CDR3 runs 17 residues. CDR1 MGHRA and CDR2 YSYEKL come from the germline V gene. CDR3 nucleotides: TGCGCCAGCAGCCAAGTTCTGAGCGCAGGGGGAGTGGATGAGCAGTTCTTC. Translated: CASSQVLSAGGVDEQFF.

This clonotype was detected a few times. DNA for the CDR3: TGTGCCTGGACCGAGCAGGGGGTTTGCACCTTC. Amino acids: CAWTEQGVCTF. V gene TRBV30 combines with J gene TRBJ1-2; 7 nucleotides line up with TRBD1. J lost 13 bases, V lost 4 bases, and 9 bases had no gene match. The germline V gene encodes CDR1 GTSNPN and CDR2 SVGIG (reference sequence). The CDR3 is 11 amino acids.

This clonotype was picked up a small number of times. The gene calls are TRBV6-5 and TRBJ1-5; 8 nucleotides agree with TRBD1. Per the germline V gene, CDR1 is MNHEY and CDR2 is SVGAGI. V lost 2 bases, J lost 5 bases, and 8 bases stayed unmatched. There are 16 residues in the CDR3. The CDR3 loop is CASSYPGQGLYQPQHF. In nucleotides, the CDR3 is TGTGCCAGCAGTTACCCCGGACAGGGCCTTTATCAGCCCCAGCATTTT.

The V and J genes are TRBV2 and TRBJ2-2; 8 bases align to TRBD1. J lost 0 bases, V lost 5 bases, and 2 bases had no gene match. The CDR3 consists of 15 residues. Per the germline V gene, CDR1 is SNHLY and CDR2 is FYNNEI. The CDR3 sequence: CASSIQGANTGELFF. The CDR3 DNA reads TGTGCCAGCAGTATACAGGGGGCGAACACCGGGGAGCTGTTTTTT.

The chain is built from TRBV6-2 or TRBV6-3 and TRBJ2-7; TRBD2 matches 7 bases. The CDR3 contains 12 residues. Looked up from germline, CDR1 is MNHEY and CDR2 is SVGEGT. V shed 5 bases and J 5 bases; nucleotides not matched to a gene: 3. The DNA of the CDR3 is TGTGCCAGCAGTGCAACTAGCGACGAGCAGTACTTC. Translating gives CASSATSDEQYF.

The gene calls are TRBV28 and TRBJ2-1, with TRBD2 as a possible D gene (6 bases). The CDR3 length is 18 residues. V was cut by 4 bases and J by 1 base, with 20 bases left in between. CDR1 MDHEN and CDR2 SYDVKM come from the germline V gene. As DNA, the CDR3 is TGTGCCAGCAGTTCCCCCATTCGCAGCGGGCGATCCTACAATGAGCAGTTCTTC. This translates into CASSSPIRSGRSYNEQFF.

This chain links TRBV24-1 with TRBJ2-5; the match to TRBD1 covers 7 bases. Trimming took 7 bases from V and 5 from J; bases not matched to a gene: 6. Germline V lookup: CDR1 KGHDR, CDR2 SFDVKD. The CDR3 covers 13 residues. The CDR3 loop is CATSTGVGETQYF. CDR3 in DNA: TGTGCCACCAGCACAGGGGTTGGGGAGACCCAGTACTTC.

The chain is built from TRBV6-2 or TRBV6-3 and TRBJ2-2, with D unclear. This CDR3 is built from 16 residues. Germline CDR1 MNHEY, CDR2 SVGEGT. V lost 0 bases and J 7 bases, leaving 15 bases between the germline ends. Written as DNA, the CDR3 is TGTGCCAGCAGTTACTCGGGTCAGATCGCGATCGGGGAGCTGTTTTTT. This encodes CASSYSGQIAIGELFF.

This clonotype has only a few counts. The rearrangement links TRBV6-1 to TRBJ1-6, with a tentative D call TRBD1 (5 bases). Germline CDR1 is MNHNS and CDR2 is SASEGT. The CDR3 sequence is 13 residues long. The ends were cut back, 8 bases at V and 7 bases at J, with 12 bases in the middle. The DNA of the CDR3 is TGTGCCAGCCAGGGAGTATTGAATTCACCCCTCCACTTT. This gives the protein CASQGVLNSPLHF.

This chain's CDR3 is CASSSRTGELFF. As DNA, the CDR3 is TGCGCCAGCAGTTCACGAACCGGGGAGCTGTTTTTT. The chain couples TRBV10-1 to TRBJ2-2; D is unresolved. The V end lost 5 bases, the J end lost 5 bases, and 6 bases lay between the germline ends. Germline V lookup: CDR1 WNHNN, CDR2 SYGVQD (reference sequence). This CDR3 is built from 12 residues.

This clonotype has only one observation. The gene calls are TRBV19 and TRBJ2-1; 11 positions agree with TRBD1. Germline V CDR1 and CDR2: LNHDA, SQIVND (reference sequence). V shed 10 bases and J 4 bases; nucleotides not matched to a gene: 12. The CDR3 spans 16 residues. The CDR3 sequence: CATYHPGTGGYNEQFF. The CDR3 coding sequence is TGTGCCACCTATCACCCCGGGACAGGGGGGTACAATGAGCAGTTCTTC.

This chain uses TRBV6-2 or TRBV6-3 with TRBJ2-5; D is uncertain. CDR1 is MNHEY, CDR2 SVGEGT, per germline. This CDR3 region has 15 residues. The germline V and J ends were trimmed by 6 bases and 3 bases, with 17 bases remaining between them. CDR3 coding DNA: TGTGCCAGCAGCCGACTTAGAATATGGGAAGAGACCCAGTACTTC. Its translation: CASSRLRIWEETQYF.

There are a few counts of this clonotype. In DNA form, the CDR3 reads TGTGCCAGCAGCTTCAGGGGGAACACTGAAGCTTTCTTT. Protein product: CASSFRGNTEAFF. This chain connects TRBV11-2 to TRBJ1-1; maybe TRBD1 (6 bases). In germline, CDR1 is SGHAT, CDR2 FQNNGV. CDR3 length equals 13 residues. Trimming took 3 bases from V and 1 from J, leaving 6 bases between them.

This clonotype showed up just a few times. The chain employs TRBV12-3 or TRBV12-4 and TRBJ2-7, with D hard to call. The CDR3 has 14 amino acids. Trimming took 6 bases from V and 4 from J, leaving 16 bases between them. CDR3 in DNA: TGTGCCAGCAGCCGGTCTAGAGTTGGGTACGAGCAGTACTTC. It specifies CASSRSRVGYEQYF.

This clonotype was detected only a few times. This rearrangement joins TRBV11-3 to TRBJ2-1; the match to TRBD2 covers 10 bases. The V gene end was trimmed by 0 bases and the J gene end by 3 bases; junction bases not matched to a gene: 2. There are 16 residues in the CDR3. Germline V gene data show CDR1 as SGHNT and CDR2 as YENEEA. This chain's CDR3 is CASSLEGTSDYNEQFF. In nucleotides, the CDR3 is TGTGCCAGCAGCTTAGAGGGGACTAGCGACTACAATGAGCAGTTCTTC.

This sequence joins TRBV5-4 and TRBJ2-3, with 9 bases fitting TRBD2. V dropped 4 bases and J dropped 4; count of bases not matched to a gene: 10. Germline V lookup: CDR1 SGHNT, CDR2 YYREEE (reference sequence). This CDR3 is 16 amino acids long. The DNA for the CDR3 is TGTGCCAGCAGCCCCCTAGCGGGAAGCCTCGCAGATACGCAGTATTTT. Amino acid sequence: CASSPLAGSLADTQYF.

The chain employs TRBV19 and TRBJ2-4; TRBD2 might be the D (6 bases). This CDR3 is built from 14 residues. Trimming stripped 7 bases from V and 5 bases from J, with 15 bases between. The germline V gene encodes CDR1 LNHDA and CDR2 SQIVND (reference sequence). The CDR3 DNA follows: TGTGCCAGTACGGTGGGGGGAGGTCAAAACATTCAGTACTTC. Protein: CASTVGGGQNIQYF.

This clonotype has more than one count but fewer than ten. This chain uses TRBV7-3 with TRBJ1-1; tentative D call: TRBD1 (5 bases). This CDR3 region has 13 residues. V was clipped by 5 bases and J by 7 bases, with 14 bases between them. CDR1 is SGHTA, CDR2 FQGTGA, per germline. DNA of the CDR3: TGTGCCAGCAGCAGATCCAGGGAATTTGAAGCTTTCTTT. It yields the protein CASSRSREFEAFF.

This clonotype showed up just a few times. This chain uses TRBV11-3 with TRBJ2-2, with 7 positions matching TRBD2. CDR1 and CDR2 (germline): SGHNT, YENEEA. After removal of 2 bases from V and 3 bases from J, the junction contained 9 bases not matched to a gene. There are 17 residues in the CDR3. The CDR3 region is CASSLYWRAGDTGELFF. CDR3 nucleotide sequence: TGTGCCAGCAGCTTATATTGGAGGGCGGGGGACACCGGGGAGCTGTTTTTT.

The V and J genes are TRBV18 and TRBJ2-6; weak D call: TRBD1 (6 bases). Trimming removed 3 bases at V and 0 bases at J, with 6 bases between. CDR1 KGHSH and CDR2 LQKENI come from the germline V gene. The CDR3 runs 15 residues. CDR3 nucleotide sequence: TGTGCCAGCTCACCGGACAGCTCTGGGGCCAACGTCCTGACTTTC. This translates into CASSPDSSGANVLTF.

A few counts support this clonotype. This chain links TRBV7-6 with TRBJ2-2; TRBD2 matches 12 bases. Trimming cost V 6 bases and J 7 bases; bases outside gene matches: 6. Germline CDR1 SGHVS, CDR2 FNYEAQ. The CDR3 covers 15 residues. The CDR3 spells CASSFRTSGVGELFF. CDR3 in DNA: TGTGCCAGCAGTTTTCGGACTAGCGGGGTCGGGGAGCTGTTTTTT. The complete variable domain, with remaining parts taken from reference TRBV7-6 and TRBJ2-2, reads GAGVSQSPRYKVTKRGQDVALRCDPISGHVSLYWYRQALGQGPEFLTYFNYEAQQDKSGLPNDRFSAERPEGSISTLTIQRTEQRDSAMYRCASSFRTSGVGELFFGEGSRLTVL.

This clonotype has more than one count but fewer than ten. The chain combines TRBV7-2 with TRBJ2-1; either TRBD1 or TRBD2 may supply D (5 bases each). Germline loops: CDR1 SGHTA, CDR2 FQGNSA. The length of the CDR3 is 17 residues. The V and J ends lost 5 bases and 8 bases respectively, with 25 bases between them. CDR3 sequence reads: CASSLIFRVSVGDEQFF. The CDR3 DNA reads TGTGCCAGCAGCCTCATTTTTCGAGTTAGCGTGGGGGATGAGCAGTTCTTC.

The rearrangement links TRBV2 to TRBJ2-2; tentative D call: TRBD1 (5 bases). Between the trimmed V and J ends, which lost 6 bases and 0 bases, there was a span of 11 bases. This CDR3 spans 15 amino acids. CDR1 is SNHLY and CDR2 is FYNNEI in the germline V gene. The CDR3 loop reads CASRGARANTGELFF. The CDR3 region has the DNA TGTGCCAGCAGAGGGGCCAGGGCGAACACCGGGGAGCTGTTTTTT.

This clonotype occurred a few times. The CDR3 sequence: CASSRNRQETQYF. CDR3 nucleotide sequence: TGTGCCAGCAGCAGGAATCGTCAAGAGACCCAGTACTTC. The chain has TRBV7-2 and TRBJ2-5; D gene uncertain. Trimming took off 5 bases at V and 2 bases at J, with 9 bases between the two ends. The CDR3 is 13 amino acids. Germline-derived CDR1 and CDR2 are SGHTA and FQGNSA.

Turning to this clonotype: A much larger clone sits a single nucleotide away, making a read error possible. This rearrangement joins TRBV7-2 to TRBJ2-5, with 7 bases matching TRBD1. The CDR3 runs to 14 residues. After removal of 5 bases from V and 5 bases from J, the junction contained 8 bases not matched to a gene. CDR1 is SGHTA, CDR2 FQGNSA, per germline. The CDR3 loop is CTSSRQGLLETQYF. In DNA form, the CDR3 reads TGTACCAGCAGCCGACAGGGATTGCTGGAGACCCAGTACTTC.